This T cell receptor (beta chain) originates from a study of cytomegalovirus exposure and HLA in healthy donors. This PCR relied on a set of 60 Vbeta primers and 13 Jbeta primers. Some clones are missing from TCRdb's copy, which holds only in-frame ones; the method was immunoSEQ multiplex PCR. The table includes 160,000 or so clones, approximately 84% detected once. Sample: PBMCs. The sequence was obtained from a woman aged 18-30 years in good health and CMV-seronegative.

The CDR3 is CASILRRGPTTQQYF. The CDR3, as DNA: TGTGCCAGCATTTTACGTCGGGGTCCTACTACGCAGCAGTACTTC. The rearrangement links TRBV6-5 to TRBJ2-7; weak D call: TRBD2 (5 bases). Trimming stripped 7 bases from V and 8 bases from J, with 24 bases between. CDR1 and CDR2 from the germline V gene are MNHEY and SVGAGI. The CDR3 runs 15 residues.